The next 10 T cell receptor beta chains were all read from a single sample in a study of shared clonotypes between healthy human individuals (dated by TCRdb to 2018 to 2020). The method was the immunoSEQ multiplex PCR assay. TCRdb took this table from immuneACCESS and kept in-frame rearrangements with V and J called. Such tables lack part of the clones; where checked against another copy, unresolved V genes explain under half of the gap, and the rest is unexplained. In all, the sample holds 2 million to 2.5 million clones, and over 85% of those were seen once. The ten largest clones represent about 1.1% of the sample. CD8 naive samples were CD45RO-negative cells positively selected for CCR7, giving a CD45RA+CCR7+ population that excluded TemRA cells. What was sequenced was naive CD8+ T cells sorted from blood. Taken with the paper, the label for cell subset or site translates to: CD45RA+CCR7+. These receptors all stem from a man aged 18-30 years in good health.

The rearrangement joins TRBV4-1 to TRBJ1-1; D ambiguous. CDR1 is MGHRA, CDR2 YSYEKL, per germline. The CDR3 consists of 14 residues. Between the trimmed V and J ends, which lost 4 bases and 0 bases, there was a span of 9 bases. CDR3 amino acids: CASSRGPMNTEAFF. Written as DNA, the CDR3 is TGCGCCAGCAGCCGCGGACCGATGAACACTGAAGCTTTCTTT.

This clone was picked up one time. The rearrangement joins TRBV7-9 to TRBJ2-1, with TRBD2 matching 9 bases. The CDR3 totals 17 residues. Germline lookup yields CDR1 SEHNR and CDR2 FQNEAQ (reference sequence). The junction had 9 bases not matched to a gene; V was cut back by 6 bases and J by 0 bases. For the CDR3, the DNA is TGTGCCAGCAGTCCAAGGATGACTAGCGGCTCCTACAATGAGCAGTTCTTC. Translating gives CASSPRMTSGSYNEQFF.

This clone was detected a few times. The chain is built from TRBV7-2 and TRBJ1-5; no firm D call. CDR3 length: 13 residues. Trimming pared 1 base from V and 6 bases from J, leaving 7 bases between. Germline values: CDR1 SGHTA, CDR2 FQGNSA. This CDR3 is CASSLEGGQPQHF. In nucleotides, the CDR3 is TGTGCCAGCAGCTTAGAAGGAGGTCAGCCCCAGCATTTT.

This chain links TRBV6-5 with TRBJ2-3; 8 bases are a match to TRBD2. There are 15 residues in the CDR3. Losses at the gene ends were 4 bases for V and 2 bases for J; bases not matched to a gene: 5. CDR1 and CDR2 (germline): MNHEY, SVGAGI. CDR3 DNA sequence: TGTGCCAGCAGTTTAACGGGGGGGCTCACAGATACGCAGTATTTT. Translation: CASSLTGGLTDTQYF.

The gene calls are TRBV6-6 and TRBJ2-3, with D perhaps TRBD2 (7 bases). V lost 2 bases and J 1 base, leaving 10 bases between the germline ends. There are 15 residues in the CDR3. Germline V CDR1 and CDR2: MNHNY, SVGAGI (reference sequence). The CDR3 DNA sequence: TGTGCCAGCAGTTACGGGCGGGGGCGCACAGATACGCAGTATTTT. It is translated as CASSYGRGRTDTQYF.

This chain links TRBV13 with TRBJ2-4; a possible D gene is TRBD2 (5 bases). Deletions cut 1 base from V and 8 bases from J, with 12 bases between. This CDR3 has 14 amino acids. Germline V gives CDR1 PRHDT, CDR2 FYEKMQ (reference sequence). The CDR3: CASSLERAGDIQYF. The DNA for the CDR3 is TGTGCCAGCAGCTTAGAGAGGGCCGGAGACATTCAGTACTTC.

This clone appeared a few times. The chain links TRBV6-1 to TRBJ1-2, with a possible D match to TRBD1 (6 bases). The V end lost 5 bases, the J end lost 4 bases, and 17 bases lay between the germline ends. In germline, CDR1 is MNHNS, CDR2 SASEGT. The CDR3 spans 15 residues. The CDR3 protein is CASSPPRGASYGYTF. The CDR3 bases are TGTGCCAGCAGTCCCCCTCGGGGGGCCTCCTATGGCTACACCTTC.

CDR3 nucleotides: TGTGCCAGCAGCTTAGGATTCAGGGGCCCGGGAACTGAAGCTTTCTTT. This translates into CASSLGFRGPGTEAFF. The chain employs TRBV7-9 and TRBJ1-1, with D possibly matching TRBD1 (6 bases). V lost 1 base and J 5 bases, leaving 17 bases between the germline ends. The V gene's germline CDR1 is SEHNR and CDR2 FQNEAQ (reference sequence). The CDR3 sequence is 16 residues long.

The chain joins TRBV27 to TRBJ2-2, with 8 bases that match TRBD1. The CDR3 extends over 15 amino acids. V was pared by 10 bases and J by 0 bases, with 7 bases of the junction left unmatched. The V gene's germline CDR1 is MNHEY and CDR2 SMNVEV (reference sequence). The CDR3 is CAIASDRANTGELFF. CDR3 nucleotides: TGTGCCATCGCTTCGGACAGGGCGAACACCGGGGAGCTGTTTTTT.

The rearrangement links TRBV4-3 to TRBJ1-1; 11 nucleotides line up with TRBD1. V trimming: 4 bases; J trimming: 4 bases; junction bases outside the gene matches: 5. Germline CDR1 and CDR2: LGHNA and YSLEER. This CDR3 spans 15 amino acids. The CDR3 region has the DNA TGCGCCAGCAGCCTTGGGACAGGGGGTGGCACTGAAGCTTTCTTT. Protein: CASSLGTGGGTEAFF.